The rows below give T cell receptor beta chains drawn from one sample of a study of metastatic and nonmetastatic thyroid tumors. TCRdb re-called clones via MiXCR from the PCR reads. The data contain about 23,000 clones, roughly 20% of them singletons. Sequencing input: blood. Source of these receptors: a female donor with papillary thyroid cancer or a benign thyroid nodule (not recorded which). Some clones in this sample may be carry-over from other donors' samples. CDR3s include the opening cysteine and the closing phenylalanine or tryptophan. A D gene is named only where the DNA matches it firmly. Some rows have no size entry. The others give once, few or many, or a class for an expanded clone.

CDR3 | DNA | size | V | D | J
CASSYGQCFMNTEAFF | TGTGCCAGCAGTTACGGACAGTGCTTTATGAACACTGAAGCTTTCTTT | few | TRBV6-2/TRBV6-3 | - | TRBJ1-1
CAWAGGTEAFF | TGTGCCTGGGCGGGGGGCACTGAAGCTTTCTTT | medium-sized | TRBV30 | - | TRBJ1-1
CAWSVQQGLGYTF | TGTGCCTGGAGTGTACAACAGGGACTTGGCTACACCTTC | medium-sized | TRBV30 | - | TRBJ1-2
CASSIALGEQYF | TGTGCCAGTAGTATTGCTCTAGGGGAGCAGTACTTC | medium-sized | TRBV19 | - | TRBJ2-7
CASSYRDTGELFF | TGTGCCAGTAGTTATAGGGACACCGGGGAGCTGTTTTTT | many | TRBV19 | - | TRBJ2-2
CASNQGFNQPQHF | TGTGCCAGCAATCAGGGTTTTAATCAGCCCCAGCATTTT | few | TRBV6-2/TRBV6-3 | - | TRBJ1-5
CASSLGQGASGYTF | TGTGCCAGCAGTTTAGGGCAGGGGGCGAGTGGCTACACCTTC | few | TRBV12-3/TRBV12-4 | TRBD1 | TRBJ1-2
CASSVVGLAGGQRHEQFF | TGTGCCAGCAGCGTAGTCGGCCTAGCGGGGGGCCAACGACATGAGCAGTTCTTC | - | TRBV9 | TRBD2 | TRBJ2-1
CATSRRGASGTDTQYF | TGTGCCACCAGCAGGAGAGGGGCGTCGGGCACAGATACGCAGTATTTT | many | TRBV15 | - | TRBJ2-3
CAWSVGPGLAAYEQYF | TGTGCCTGGAGTGTCGGGCCGGGACTAGCGGCCTACGAGCAGTACTTC | medium-sized | TRBV30 | TRBD2 | TRBJ2-7
CASSLWGRSTDTQYF | TGTGCCAGCAGCTTATGGGGGAGGAGCACAGATACGCAGTATTTT | many | TRBV7-2 | - | TRBJ2-3
CASSLRQGVNNEQFF | TGTGCCAGCAGCTTACGACAGGGGGTCAACAATGAGCAGTTCTTC | - | TRBV7-3 | TRBD1 | TRBJ2-1
CASSGGQGLYGYTF | TGTGCCAGCAGCGGAGGACAGGGCCTCTATGGCTACACCTTC | many | TRBV5-6 | TRBD1 | TRBJ1-2
CASSRVHPSGNTIYF | TGTGCCAGCAGCCGCGTCCACCCCTCTGGAAACACCATATATTTT | - | TRBV14 | - | TRBJ1-3
CASSSAGTGAYEQYF | TGTGCCAGCAGTTCTGCTGGGACAGGGGCGTACGAGCAGTACTTC | - | TRBV28 | TRBD1 | TRBJ2-7
CASSKGQWETGELFF | TGTGCCAGCAGCAAAGGACAGTGGGAAACTGGGGAGCTGTTTTTT | once | TRBV11-3 | - | TRBJ2-2
CASSVIPRLAVSYEQYF | TGTGCCAGCAGTGTCATACCTCGACTAGCGGTCTCCTACGAGCAGTACTTC | - | TRBV6-1 | TRBD2 | TRBJ2-7
CASSLLAGAPRNEQFF | TGTGCCAGCAGCTTGCTAGCGGGAGCTCCTCGGAATGAGCAGTTCTTC | many | TRBV5-6 | TRBD2 | TRBJ2-1
CASSRQGYNSYEQYF | TGTGCCAGCAGCCGACAGGGATATAACTCCTACGAGCAGTACTTC | - | TRBV5-4 | TRBD1 | TRBJ2-7
CSAMGASGNDNEQFF | TGCAGTGCCATGGGGGCTAGCGGGAATGACAATGAGCAGTTCTTC | many | TRBV20-1 | TRBD2 | TRBJ2-1
CASSFGAGALNEQFF | TGTGCCAGCAGTTTCGGAGCGGGGGCTCTGAATGAGCAGTTCTTC | many | TRBV27 | TRBD2 | TRBJ2-1
CSAQIAGLTDTQYF | TGCAGTGCTCAAATAGCGGGACTAACAGATACGCAGTATTTT | many | TRBV20-1 | TRBD2 | TRBJ2-3
CASSQGQGNTEAFF | TGCGCCAGCAGCCAAGGACAGGGGAACACTGAAGCTTTCTTT | many | TRBV4-3 | TRBD1 | TRBJ1-1